Each of the 30 T cell receptor beta chains below was sequenced from the same sample in a study of cytomegalovirus exposure and HLA in healthy donors. The PCR used 60 Vbeta and 13 Jbeta primers. Measured with immunoSEQ multiplex PCR; TCRdb has only the in-frame clones, and not every one. The sample comprises 130,000 to 150,000 clones, 78% of which are singletons, and 2.5% to 3% rests with the top ten. Sequencing was performed on PBMCs. The receptors stem from a female donor in good health and CMV-seronegative.

Here the CDR3 reads CASAPSGTDTQYF. The DNA for the CDR3 is TGTGCTAGTGCCCCTAGCGGCACAGATACGCAGTATTTT. The gene calls are TRBV12-5 and TRBJ2-3, with D possibly being TRBD2 (6 bases). Trimming left V 7 bases short and J 1 base short, with 9 bases between. The CDR3 runs 13 residues. The V gene's germline CDR1 is LGHNT and CDR2 FRNRAP.

The chain is built from TRBV27 and TRBJ2-7, with TRBD2 identical over 13 bases. Germline loops: CDR1 MNHEY, CDR2 SMNVEV (reference sequence). The CDR3 totals 18 residues. With 1 base clipped from V and 2 bases from J, the junction kept 8 bases outside the gene matches. CDR3 amino acids: CASSLYGTSGALPYEQYF. CDR3 nucleotides: TGTGCCAGCAGTTTATACGGGACTAGCGGGGCATTACCCTACGAGCAGTACTTC.

The chain uses TRBV28 and TRBJ1-2; 12 positions match TRBD1. There are 13 residues in the CDR3. The V segment lost 10 bases and the J segment 7 bases; nucleotides outside the gene matches: 7. CDR1 is MDHEN, CDR2 SYDVKM, per germline. The CDR3 protein is CATPGQGAGGYTF. CDR3 coding DNA: TGTGCCACTCCGGGACAGGGGGCAGGTGGCTACACCTTC.

The chain couples TRBV7-2 to TRBJ2-1; 7 bases line up with TRBD2. There are 15 residues in the CDR3. Germline CDR1 and CDR2: SGHTA and FQGNSA. J gave up 6 bases and V 3 bases, and 8 bases lay outside the gene matches. CDR3 sequence reads: CASSFKRGPSNEQFF. CDR3 DNA sequence: TGTGCCAGCAGCTTCAAGCGGGGACCCAGCAATGAGCAGTTCTTC.

This clone was detected only a few times. The chain recombines TRBV29-1 with TRBJ1-1; a weak D match, TRBD1 (6 bases). Germline lookup yields CDR1 SQVTM and CDR2 ANQGSEA. The CDR3 consists of 11 residues. The V and J ends lost 7 bases and 10 bases respectively, with 16 bases between them. The CDR3 sequence is CSATGRIGAFF. The CDR3 DNA sequence: TGCAGCGCCACAGGGAGAATCGGAGCTTTCTTT.

This clone was seen a handful of times. This chain connects TRBV6-1 to TRBJ2-7; no clear D gene. The CDR3 totals 14 residues. V lost 3 bases to trimming and J lost 0 bases, with 9 bases between them. In germline, CDR1 is MNHNS, CDR2 SASEGT. The CDR3 coding sequence is TGTGCCAGCAGTGACAATCCGAGCTCCTACGAGCAGTACTTC. It is translated as CASSDNPSSYEQYF.

The V and J genes are TRBV6-6 and TRBJ1-1; D is perhaps TRBD1 (5 bases). The CDR3 is made up of 14 amino acids. The V gene lost 7 bases and the J gene lost 3 bases, with 15 bases spanning the gap. Germline CDR1 and CDR2: MNHNY and SVGAGI (reference sequence). CDR3 bases: TGTGCCAGCACCCCCTGGGGGGTAGACACTGAAGCTTTCTTT. Translated: CASTPWGVDTEAFF.

The genes are TRBV4-2 and TRBJ2-5, with 11 bases lining up with TRBD2. CDR3 length: 15 amino acids. Germline V gene data show CDR1 as LGHNA and CDR2 as YNFKEQ. The V segment lost 2 bases and the J segment 3 bases; nucleotides outside the gene matches: 2. The CDR3 DNA follows: TGTGCCAGCAGCCAACCGACTAGCGGGAAAGAGACCCAGTACTTC. Translation: CASSQPTSGKETQYF.

The V and J genes are TRBV7-9 and TRBJ1-2; TRBD1 matches 9 bases. The CDR3 extends over 13 amino acids. Losses at the gene ends were 5 bases for V and 8 bases for J; bases not matched to a gene: 6. Germline V lookup: CDR1 SEHNR, CDR2 FQNEAQ (reference sequence). CDR3 residues: CASSGDRVSGYTF. As DNA, the CDR3 is TGTGCCAGCAGCGGGGACAGGGTTTCCGGCTACACCTTC. Full variable domain (missing parts from reference TRBV7-9 and TRBJ1-2): DTGVSQNPRHKITKRGQNVTFRCDPISEHNRLYWYRQTLGQGPEFLTYFQNEAQLEKSRLLSDRFSAERPKGSFSTLEIQRTEQGDSAMYLCASSGDRVSGYTFGSGTRLTVV.

The chain combines TRBV4-1 with TRBJ2-2, with 8 bases identical to TRBD1. Germline CDR1 reads MGHRA; CDR2 reads YSYEKL. V shed 5 bases and J 4 bases; nucleotides not matched to a gene: 3. CDR3 length equals 14 residues. Here the CDR3 reads CASSMDRATGELFF. In nucleotides, the CDR3 is TGCGCCAGCAGCATGGACAGGGCCACCGGGGAGCTGTTTTTT.

This chain connects TRBV6-4 to TRBJ2-3; TRBD2 agrees at 8 bases. CDR3 length: 15 amino acids. The V gene's germline CDR1 is MRHNA and CDR2 SNTAGT. V gave up 3 bases and J gave up 2 bases; unmatched junction bases: 4. This chain's CDR3 is CASSESGGLTDTQYF. CDR3 nucleotide sequence: TGTGCCAGCAGTGAGTCGGGGGGGCTCACAGATACGCAGTATTTT.

V usage is TRBV30 and J usage is TRBJ2-7; tentatively, D is TRBD1 (5 bases). V gave up 3 bases and J gave up 7 bases, with 16 bases separating them. Germline values: CDR1 GTSNPN, CDR2 SVGIG (reference sequence). The CDR3 is 13 amino acids. The CDR3 region has the DNA TGTGCCTGGAGCACCCAGGGCCCCGGGGAGCAGTACTTC. Translating gives CAWSTQGPGEQYF.

This chain joins TRBV27 and TRBJ2-1; maybe TRBD2 (6 bases). The CDR3 spans 15 residues. Trimming removed 2 bases at V and 3 bases at J, with 11 bases between. The V gene's germline CDR1 is MNHEY and CDR2 SMNVEV (reference sequence). The CDR3 sequence is CASSLVGGDYNEQFF. CDR3 coding DNA: TGTGCCAGCAGTTTAGTGGGAGGCGACTACAATGAGCAGTTCTTC.

The chain employs TRBV28 and TRBJ2-7; D might be TRBD1 (5 bases). The CDR3 consists of 15 residues. Germline CDR1 and CDR2: MDHEN and SYDVKM. V gave up 3 bases and J gave up 1 base, with 13 bases separating them. This CDR3 reads CASSLGRTLSYEQYF. The CDR3 nucleotides are TGTGCCAGCAGTTTGGGAAGGACACTTTCCTACGAGCAGTACTTC.

The chain is built from TRBV28 and TRBJ2-7; 9 bases fit TRBD1. CDR3 length: 15 amino acids. Germline V gene data show CDR1 as MDHEN and CDR2 as SYDVKM. The J segment lost 4 bases and the V segment lost 11 bases, leaving 15 bases of the junction unmatched. CDR3 protein: CACLDGTGKSYEQYF. The CDR3 region has the DNA TGTGCCTGCCTAGACGGGACAGGGAAATCTTACGAGCAGTACTTC.

The chain joins TRBV7-3 to TRBJ2-5, with a possible D match to TRBD1 (5 bases). The germline V gene has CDR1 SGHTA and CDR2 FQGTGA. Trimming pared 4 bases from V and 1 base from J, leaving 13 bases between. This CDR3 is built from 15 residues. The CDR3 nucleotides are TGTGCCAGCAGCTCCCAAGGGGTGTCCCAAGAGACCCAGTACTTC. Translation gives CASSSQGVSQETQYF.

This rearrangement joins TRBV5-4 to TRBJ2-7, with no clear D. The germline V gene encodes CDR1 SGHNT and CDR2 YYREEE (reference sequence). This CDR3 has 14 residues. The V gene lost 0 bases and the J gene lost 0 bases, with 7 bases spanning the gap. CDR3 bases: TGTGCCAGCAGCTTGGGCGGAAACTCCTACGAGCAGTACTTC. This gives the protein CASSLGGNSYEQYF. Looking up the rest from reference TRBV5-4 and TRBJ2-7 gives the full variable domain: ETGVTQSPTHLIKTRGQQVTLRCSSQSGHNTVSWYQQALGQGPQFIFQYYREEENGRGNFPPRFSGLQFPNYSSELNVNALELDDSALYLCASSLGGNSYEQYFGPGTRLTVT.

The J gene is TRBJ2-1, the V gene TRBV6-5; 9 nucleotides match TRBD2. The CDR3 length is 15 residues. Germline CDR1 MNHEY, CDR2 SVGAGI. V trimming: 4 bases; J trimming: 6 bases; junction bases outside the gene matches: 7. The CDR3 region is CASSFAAGGLNEQFF. In DNA, the CDR3 is TGTGCCAGCAGTTTTGCGGCGGGGGGGCTCAATGAGCAGTTCTTC.

The rearrangement uses TRBV6-6 and TRBJ2-1, with 10 bases fitting TRBD1. The CDR3 is 16 residues long. Germline assignment: CDR1 MNHNY and CDR2 SVGAGI (reference sequence). Unmatched junction bases numbered 10, after V lost 7 bases and J lost 4 bases. The CDR3 bases are TGTGCCAGCAAAGACTTAGGGACAGGGGTTTACAATGAGCAGTTCTTC. Translated, it gives CASKDLGTGVYNEQFF.

This chain links TRBV5-4 with TRBJ2-5; TRBD2 agrees at 16 bases. The germline V gene has CDR1 SGHNT and CDR2 YYREEE (reference sequence). Trimming at V came to 3 bases and at J to 3 bases, leaving 2 bases not matched to a gene. The CDR3 loop spans 16 amino acids. The CDR3 region is CASSSGTSGREETQYF. The CDR3 DNA is TGTGCCAGCAGCTCCGGGACTAGCGGGAGGGAAGAGACCCAGTACTTC.

The sample holds a few counts of this clone. This CDR3 reads CASSLALLTGNEQFF. For the CDR3, the DNA is TGCGCCAGCAGCTTGGCCCTACTAACAGGGAACGAGCAGTTCTTC. This chain links TRBV5-1 with TRBJ2-1; tentative D call: TRBD1 (6 bases). The CDR3 runs to 15 residues. Germline CDR1 and CDR2: SGHRS and YFSETQ. V lost 0 bases, J lost 10 bases, and 17 bases lay in between. The complete variable domain, with remaining parts taken from reference TRBV5-1 and TRBJ2-1, reads KAGVTQTPRYLIKTRGQQVTLSCSPISGHRSVSWYQQTPGQGLQFLFEYFSETQRNKGNFPGRFSGRQFSNSRSEMNVSTLELGDSALYLCASSLALLTGNEQFFGPGTRLTVL.

V and J are TRBV28 and TRBJ1-1; tentative D call: TRBD1 (6 bases). This CDR3 is built from 15 residues. From germline, CDR1 is MDHEN and CDR2 SYDVKM. Trimming left V 6 bases short and J 3 bases short, with 17 bases between. The CDR3 region has the DNA TGTGCCAGCAGGTCTCAGGGGCGCATATACACTGAAGCTTTCTTT. This codes for CASRSQGRIYTEAFF. Full variable domain (outside the CDR3, taken from reference TRBV28 and TRBJ1-1): DVKVTQSSRYLVKRTGEKVFLECVQDMDHENMFWYRQDPGLGLRLIYFSYDVKMKEKGDIPEGYSVSREKKERFSLILESASTNQTSMYLCASRSQGRIYTEAFFGQGTRLTVV.

V is TRBV6-1 and J is TRBJ2-7; a weak D match, TRBD2 (5 bases). Looked up from germline, CDR1 is MNHNS and CDR2 is SASEGT. V was pared by 3 bases and J by 5 bases, with 11 bases between. This CDR3 has 13 residues. CDR3 protein: CASSEVLVNEQYF. CDR3 coding DNA: TGTGCCAGCAGTGAGGTACTAGTGAACGAGCAGTACTTC.

The V and J genes are TRBV28 and TRBJ1-2; 9 bases map to TRBD1. Per germline, CDR1 MDHEN and CDR2 SYDVKM. Trimming took 2 bases from V and 8 from J; bases not matched to a gene: 9. This CDR3 is 15 amino acids long. CDR3 in DNA: TGTGCCAGCAGTTTACCCGCCGGGACAGGGATCGGCTACACCTTC. This encodes CASSLPAGTGIGYTF.

This chain connects TRBV7-2 to TRBJ2-2; D call uncertain. CDR3 length equals 15 residues. Trimming shortened V by 1 base and J by 1 base, and 7 bases separated the two germline ends. Looked up from germline, CDR1 is SGHTA and CDR2 is FQGNSA. CDR3 in amino acids: CASSLDRRNTGELFF. The CDR3 nucleotides read TGTGCCAGCAGCTTAGACAGACGGAACACCGGGGAGCTGTTTTTT.

The chain is built from TRBV27 and TRBJ1-2, with TRBD1 matching 10 bases. Germline V gene sequence: CDR1 MNHEY, CDR2 SMNVEV (reference sequence). Germline trimming cut 1 base from V and 0 bases from J; bases unmatched to any gene: 8. The CDR3 runs to 18 residues. CDR3 loop: CASSLLSPGTGANYGYTF. The CDR3 DNA reads as TGTGCCAGCAGTTTATTATCTCCCGGGACAGGGGCTAACTATGGCTACACCTTC.

The V gene is TRBV30, the J gene TRBJ2-2; D is possibly TRBD2 (6 bases). The CDR3 sequence is 17 residues long. The V end lost 2 bases, the J end lost 0 bases, and 16 bases lay between the germline ends. Germline assignment: CDR1 GTSNPN and CDR2 SVGIG (reference sequence). The CDR3 DNA is TGTGCCTGGAGTCGTTTGGGAGGAGGGACGAACACCGGGGAGCTGTTTTTT. Amino acids: CAWSRLGGGTNTGELFF.

This clone has just one count. The CDR3 is CASSSPGGGIGGYTF. DNA for the CDR3: TGTGCCAGTAGTAGCCCAGGGGGCGGAATTGGAGGCTACACCTTC. J is TRBJ1-2 and V is TRBV19, with 8 bases aligning to TRBD1. The V gene end was trimmed by 4 bases and the J gene end by 8 bases; junction bases not matched to a gene: 12. The CDR3 consists of 15 residues. Germline CDR1 and CDR2: LNHDA and SQIVND (reference sequence).

The chain combines TRBV5-1 with TRBJ2-7; 7 nucleotides line up with TRBD1. V shed 1 base and J 2 bases; nucleotides not matched to a gene: 6. CDR3 size: 15 residues. Germline CDR1 is SGHRS and CDR2 is YFSETQ. The CDR3 spells CASSLRDSNAYEQYF. The CDR3 DNA reads TGCGCCAGCAGCTTGCGGGACAGTAATGCCTACGAGCAGTACTTC.

The chain has TRBV28 and TRBJ1-1; D remains unclear. CDR1 and CDR2 (germline): MDHEN, SYDVKM. The V and J ends lost 3 bases and 0 bases respectively, with 5 bases between them. The CDR3 loop spans 13 amino acids. The CDR3 DNA reads TGTGCCAGCAGTTTGGAGGTGAACACTGAAGCTTTCTTT. It codes for CASSLEVNTEAFF.